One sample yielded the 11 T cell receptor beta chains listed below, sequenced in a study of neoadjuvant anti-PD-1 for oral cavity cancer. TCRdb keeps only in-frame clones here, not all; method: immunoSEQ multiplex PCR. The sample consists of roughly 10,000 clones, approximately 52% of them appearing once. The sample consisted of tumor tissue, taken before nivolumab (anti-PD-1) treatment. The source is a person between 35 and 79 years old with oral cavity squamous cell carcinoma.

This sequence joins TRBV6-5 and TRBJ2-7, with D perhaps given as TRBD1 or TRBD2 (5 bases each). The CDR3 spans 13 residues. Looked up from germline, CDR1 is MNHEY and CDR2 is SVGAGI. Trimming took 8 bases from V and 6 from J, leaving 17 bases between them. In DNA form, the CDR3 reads TGTGCCAGCGGGTCTTTCGGGGCATCCGAGCAGTACTTC. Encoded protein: CASGSFGASEQYF.

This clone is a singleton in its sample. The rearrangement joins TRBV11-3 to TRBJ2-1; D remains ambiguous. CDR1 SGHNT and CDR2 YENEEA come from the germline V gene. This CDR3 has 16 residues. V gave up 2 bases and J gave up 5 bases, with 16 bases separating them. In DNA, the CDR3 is TGTGCCAGCAGCTTAAGAGGCTCGCCAAACCACAATGAGCAGTTCTTC. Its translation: CASSLRGSPNHNEQFF. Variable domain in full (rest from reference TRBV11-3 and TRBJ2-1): EAGVVQSPRYKIIEKKQPVAFWCNPISGHNTLYWYLQNLGQGPELLIRYENEEAVDDSQLPKDRFSAERLKGVDSTLKIQPAELGDSAVYLCASSLRGSPNHNEQFFGPGTRLTVL.

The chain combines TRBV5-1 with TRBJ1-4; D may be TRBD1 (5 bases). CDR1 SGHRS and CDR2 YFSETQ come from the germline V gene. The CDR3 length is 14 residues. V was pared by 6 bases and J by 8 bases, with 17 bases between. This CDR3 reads CASMNPGPLEKLFF. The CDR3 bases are TGCGCCAGCATGAATCCGGGACCGCTCGAAAAACTGTTTTTT.

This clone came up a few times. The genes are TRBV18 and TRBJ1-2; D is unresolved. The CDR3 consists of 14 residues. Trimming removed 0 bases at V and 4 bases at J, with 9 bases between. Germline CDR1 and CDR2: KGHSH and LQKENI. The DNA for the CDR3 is TGTGCCAGCTCACCACCGACGGAGTCCTATGGCTACACCTTC. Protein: CASSPPTESYGYTF.

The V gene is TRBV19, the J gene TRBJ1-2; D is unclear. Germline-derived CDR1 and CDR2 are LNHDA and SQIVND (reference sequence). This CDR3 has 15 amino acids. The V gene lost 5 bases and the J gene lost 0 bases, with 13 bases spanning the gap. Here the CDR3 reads CASSFRRRTNYGYTF. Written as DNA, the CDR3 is TGTGCCAGTAGTTTCCGCAGGAGAACTAACTATGGCTACACCTTC.

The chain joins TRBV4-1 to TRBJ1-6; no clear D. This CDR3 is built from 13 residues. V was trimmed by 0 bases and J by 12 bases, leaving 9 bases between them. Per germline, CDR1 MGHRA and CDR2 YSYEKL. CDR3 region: CASSQDGSLPLHF. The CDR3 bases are TGCGCCAGCAGCCAAGACGGCAGTTTACCCCTCCACTTT.

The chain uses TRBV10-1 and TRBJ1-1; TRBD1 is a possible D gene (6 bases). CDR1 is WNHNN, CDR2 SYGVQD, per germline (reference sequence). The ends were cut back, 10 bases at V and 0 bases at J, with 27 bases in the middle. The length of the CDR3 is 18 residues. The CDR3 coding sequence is TGCGCCATCAAATTCCCGGAGGGGGGCAGATCGGTGAACACTGAAGCTTTCTTT. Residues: CAIKFPEGGRSVNTEAFF.

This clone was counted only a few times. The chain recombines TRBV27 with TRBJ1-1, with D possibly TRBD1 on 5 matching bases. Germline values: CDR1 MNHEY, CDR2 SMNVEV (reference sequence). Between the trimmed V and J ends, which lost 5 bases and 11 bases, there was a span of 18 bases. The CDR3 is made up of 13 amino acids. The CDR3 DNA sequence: TGTGCCAGCAGTAGACCCGGGACCGTGTCGGCTTTCTTT. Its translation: CASSRPGTVSAFF.

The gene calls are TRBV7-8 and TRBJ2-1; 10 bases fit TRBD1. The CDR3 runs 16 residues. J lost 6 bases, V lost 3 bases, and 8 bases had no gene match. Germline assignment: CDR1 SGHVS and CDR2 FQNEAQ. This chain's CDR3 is CASSFFDRGLGNEQFF. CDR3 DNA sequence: TGTGCCAGCAGCTTTTTTGACAGGGGGCTGGGCAATGAGCAGTTCTTC.

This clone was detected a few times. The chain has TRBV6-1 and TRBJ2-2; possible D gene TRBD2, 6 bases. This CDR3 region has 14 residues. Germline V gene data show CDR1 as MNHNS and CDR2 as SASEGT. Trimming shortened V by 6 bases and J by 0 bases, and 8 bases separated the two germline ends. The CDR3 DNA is TGTGCCAGCAGCCGGGACTCGAACACCGGGGAGCTGTTTTTT. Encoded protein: CASSRDSNTGELFF.

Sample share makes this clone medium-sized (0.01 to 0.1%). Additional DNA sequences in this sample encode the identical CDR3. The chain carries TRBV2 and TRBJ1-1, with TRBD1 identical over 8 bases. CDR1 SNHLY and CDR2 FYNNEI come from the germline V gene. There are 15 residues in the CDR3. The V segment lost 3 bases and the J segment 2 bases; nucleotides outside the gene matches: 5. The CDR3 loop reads CASSDQGARNTEAFF. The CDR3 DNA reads TGTGCCAGCAGTGACCAGGGGGCACGAAACACTGAAGCTTTCTTT.